The 8 T cell receptor beta chains below were found in one sample sequenced in a study of T-cell reconstitution after alpha-beta-depleted transplantation in children. Construction of the TCRbeta library involved unique molecular identifiers. MiXCR, run by TCRdb on the PCR reads, gives a single entry per CDR3 protein. Here the sample spans hundreds of thousands of distinct CDR3 sequences, approximately 15% being singletons. The specimen comprised PBMCs, mostly from graft donor cells, sampled 360 days after TCRalphabeta/CD19-depleted stem cell transplant. These receptors were obtained from a male patient aged 10-17 years who had a stem cell transplant for acute lymphoblastic leukemia, so the T cells may come from the graft donor.

This clonotype was picked up many times. This chain uses TRBV7-9 with TRBJ2-1, with D possibly being TRBD2 (6 bases). Trimming pared 2 bases from V and 8 bases from J, leaving 13 bases between. CDR3 size: 14 residues. Germline-derived CDR1 and CDR2 are SEHNR and FQNEAQ (reference sequence). CDR3: CASSLWSGPDEQFF. CDR3 nucleotide sequence: TGTGCCAGCAGCTTATGGAGCGGGCCGGATGAGCAGTTCTTC.

This clonotype was observed a handful of times. This chain uses TRBV7-2 with TRBJ2-7, with a weak D call TRBD1 (6 bases). Germline CDR1 reads SGHTA; CDR2 reads FQGNSA. Trimming took off 6 bases at V and 2 bases at J, with 14 bases between the two ends. CDR3 length: 14 residues. CDR3 protein: CASRADRFTYEQYF. CDR3 DNA sequence: TGTGCCAGCAGGGCAGACAGGTTTACCTACGAGCAGTACTTC.

The chain is built from TRBV11-2 and TRBJ2-3; 13 bases line up with TRBD2. CDR1 SGHAT and CDR2 FQNNGV come from the germline V gene. The CDR3 extends over 17 amino acids. V dropped 4 bases and J dropped 6; count of bases not matched to a gene: 10. The CDR3 loop reads CASSYLPGTSGKDTQYF. CDR3 DNA sequence: TGTGCCAGCAGCTATCTTCCCGGGACTAGCGGGAAGGATACGCAGTATTTT.

This clonotype appeared a few times. The chain has TRBV4-1 and TRBJ2-7, with TRBD1 as a possible D gene (6 bases). This CDR3 spans 17 amino acids. CDR1 and CDR2 (germline): MGHRA, YSYEKL. Trimming pared 3 bases from V and 9 bases from J, leaving 27 bases between. CDR3 in DNA: TGCGCCAGCAGCCATGGACAGCCTACAGGAGTTCGCTTTGGGCAGTACTTC. It is translated as CASSHGQPTGVRFGQYF.

Ten or more counts support this clonotype. The junction differs from germline at one of its ends, possibly a read error. V is TRBV7-3 and J is TRBJ2-3; D not resolved. This CDR3 is 14 amino acids long. Looked up from germline, CDR1 is SGHTA and CDR2 is FQGTGA. The CDR3 spells CASSLRRSTDTQYF. The CDR3 bases are TGTGCCAGCAGTTTAAGAAGAAGCACAGATACGCAGTATTTT.

This chain connects TRBV20-1 to TRBJ2-7, with D possibly matching TRBD1 (6 bases). Trimming shortened V by 2 bases and J by 1 base, and 12 bases separated the two germline ends. Germline lookup yields CDR1 DFQATT and CDR2 SNEGSKA (reference sequence). CDR3 length equals 14 residues. CDR3 in DNA: TGCAGTGCTAGAAGGAAAACAGGGTCCTACGAGCAGTACTTC. Translating gives CSARRKTGSYEQYF.

In its sample, this clonotype was seen a few times. This rearrangement joins TRBV11-2 to TRBJ1-2; no firm D call. This CDR3 comprises 13 residues. Trimming shortened V by 3 bases and J by 2 bases, and 7 bases separated the two germline ends. CDR1 SGHAT and CDR2 FQNNGV come from the germline V gene. This CDR3 is CASSFTVNYGYTF. The CDR3 DNA follows: TGTGCCAGCAGCTTTACAGTAAACTATGGCTACACCTTC. Full variable domain (remainder filled in from reference TRBV11-2 and TRBJ1-2): EAGVAQSPRYKIIEKRQSVAFWCNPISGHATLYWYQQILGQGPKLLIQFQNNGVVDDSQLPKDRFSAERLKGVDSTLKIQPAKLEDSAVYLCASSFTVNYGYTFGSGTRLTVV.

This chain uses TRBV5-1 with TRBJ2-1; D unclear. Per germline, CDR1 SGHRS and CDR2 YFSETQ. The germline V and J ends were trimmed by 0 bases and 13 bases, with 14 bases remaining between them. The CDR3 has 13 residues. For the CDR3, the DNA is TGCGCCAGCAGCTTGGAGGCCCTACCGAGACAGTTCTTC. Protein sequence: CASSLEALPRQFF.